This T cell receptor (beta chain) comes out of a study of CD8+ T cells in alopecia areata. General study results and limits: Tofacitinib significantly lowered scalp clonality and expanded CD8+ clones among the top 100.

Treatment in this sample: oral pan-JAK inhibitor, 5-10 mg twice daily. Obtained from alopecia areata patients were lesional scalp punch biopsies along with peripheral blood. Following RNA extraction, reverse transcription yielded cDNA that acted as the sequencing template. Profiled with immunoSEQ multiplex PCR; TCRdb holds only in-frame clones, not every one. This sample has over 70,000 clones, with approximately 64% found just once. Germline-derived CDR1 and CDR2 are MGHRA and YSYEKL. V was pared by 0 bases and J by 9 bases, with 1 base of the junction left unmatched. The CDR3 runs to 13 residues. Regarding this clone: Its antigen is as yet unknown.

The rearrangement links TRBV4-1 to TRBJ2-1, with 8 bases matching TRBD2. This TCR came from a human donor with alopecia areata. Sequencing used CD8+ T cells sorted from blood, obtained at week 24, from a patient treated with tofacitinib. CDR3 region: CASSQERGVEQFF. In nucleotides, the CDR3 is TGCGCCAGCAGCCAAGAGCGGGGGGTTGAGCAGTTCTTC.